This paragraph reports one T cell receptor (beta chain). This specimen belongs to a study of T-cell reconstitution after alpha-beta-depleted transplantation in children. Using unique molecular identifiers, the investigators prepared the TCRbeta library. TCRdb fed the PCR reads into MiXCR, producing one record per CDR3 protein. The profile covers 500,000 to 600,000 distinct CDR3 sequences, with approximately 20% appearing a single time and 3.3% taken by the ten largest. The CDR3 is 14 residues long. V lost 3 bases and J 3 bases, leaving 14 bases between the germline ends. Germline V gene data show CDR1 as DFQATT and CDR2 as SNEGSKA (reference sequence).

This chain connects TRBV20-1 to TRBJ1-2; D is ambiguous. Specimen: PBMCs from the stem cell graft donor, collected from the stem cell graft. This receptor was taken from a human donor who donated a stem cell graft to a child with acute lymphoblastic leukemia. CDR3 loop: CSASGYGSHYGYTF. The CDR3 DNA follows: TGCAGTGCTAGTGGCTATGGGTCCCACTATGGCTACACCTTC.